These 12 T cell receptor beta chains originate from one sample sequenced in a study of regulatory T cells in long-lasting Graves disease. Assembly of TCR beta libraries relied on iRepertoire HTBI primers together with Arm-PCR of CDR3 regions. TCRdb reprocessed the multiplex PCR reads via MiXCR and lists one record per CDR3 protein. In the table there are about 540,000 distinct CDR3 sequences, roughly 13% of which are singletons. Described time point: newly diagnosed GD, antithyroid drugs for less than 3 months. PBMC RNA was the source of the TCR library. This same sample was also part of a study on T cells in Graves' hyperthyroidism and ophthalmopathy.

The source was peripheral blood mononuclear cells (PBMCs), collected at new diagnosis, from a patient treated with antithyroid drugs. These receptors originate from a man aged 25 to 40 with Graves disease.

This clonotype was picked up many times. This chain uses TRBV5-1 with TRBJ2-7; D may be TRBD1 (6 bases). This CDR3 is built from 13 residues. Germline V CDR1 and CDR2: SGHRS, YFSETQ. V was pared by 4 bases and J by 4 bases, with 12 bases between. In nucleotides, the CDR3 is TGCGCCAGCAGCGTGGGACAAAAGTACGAGCAGTACTTC. The encoded protein is CASSVGQKYEQYF.

The CDR3 protein is CAARAGDSLYF. As DNA, the CDR3 is TGTGCCGCCCGCGCAGGGGACAGTCTTTACTTC. V gene TRBV10-3 combines with J gene TRBJ2-7; TRBD1 aligns across 7 bases. Germline trimming cut 11 bases from V and 13 bases from J; bases unmatched to any gene: 14. In germline, CDR1 is ENHRY, CDR2 SYGVKD. This CDR3 has 11 residues.

This clonotype was counted ten times or more. DNA of the CDR3: TGTGCCAGCAGTCTCGGAATGATGCTAGCGGTAAAATTCGATACGCAGTATTTT. It translates to CASSLGMMLAVKFDTQYF. The J gene is TRBJ2-3, the V gene TRBV12-3 or TRBV12-4, with TRBD2 matching over 7 bases. Germline trimming cut 5 bases from V and 6 bases from J; bases unmatched to any gene: 20. The length of the CDR3 is 18 residues.

This clonotype was detected ten times or more. This chain links TRBV5-1 with TRBJ2-1, with D possibly matching TRBD2 (6 bases). The CDR3 has 15 amino acids. The V end was cut by 4 bases, the J end by 1 base, with 12 bases between. The germline CDR1 and CDR2 sequences are SGHRS and YFSETQ. The CDR3: CASSNTGTSYNEQFF. The CDR3 nucleotides read TGCGCCAGCAGCAACACCGGGACTTCCTACAATGAGCAGTTCTTC.

The sample holds many counts of this clonotype. The chain combines TRBV5-1 with TRBJ2-1; D not certain. Trimming pared 3 bases from V and 1 base from J, leaving 26 bases between. The length of the CDR3 is 20 residues. CDR1 is SGHRS and CDR2 is YFSETQ in the germline V gene. The CDR3, as DNA: TGCGCCAGCAGCTCGCCCTCCCTTTACTCCCGTAAGTGGTCCTACAATGAGCAGTTCTTC. Protein: CASSSPSLYSRKWSYNEQFF.

Remarks on this clonotype: A much larger clone lies a single base off, so this may be a read error. CDR3 bases: TGTGCCAGCAGTTACCCTGTCGAGACAGGGGGCGGCGTCGATGGGGTCTACGAGCAGTTCTTC. It yields the protein CASSYPVETGGGVDGVYEQFF. J is TRBJ2-1 and V is TRBV6-9; 10 bases are a match to TRBD1. With V trimmed by 3 bases and J by 10 bases, 27 bases remained unmatched. The CDR3 length is 21 residues. Germline CDR1 reads MNHGY; CDR2 reads SVAAGI.

This clonotype has just a few counts. The J gene is TRBJ2-3, the V gene TRBV20-1; 11 bases are a match to TRBD2. The ends lost 5 bases at V and 0 bases at J; junction bases unmatched: 10. This CDR3 comprises 17 residues. In germline, CDR1 is DFQATT, CDR2 SNEGSKA (reference sequence). This CDR3 reads CSAPGLAAPNSTDTQYF. CDR3 nucleotide sequence: TGCAGTGCTCCGGGACTAGCGGCTCCAAATAGCACAGATACGCAGTATTTT.

This clonotype showed up many times. The chain uses TRBV9 and TRBJ1-1; D unclear. Germline CDR1 reads SGDLS; CDR2 reads YYNGEE. Trimming shortened V by 4 bases and J by 1 base, and 8 bases separated the two germline ends. The CDR3 spans 13 residues. The DNA for the CDR3 is TGTGCCAGCAGCTCTCGGGGGAACACTGAAGCTTTCTTT. Amino acid sequence: CASSSRGNTEAFF.

This clonotype has ten or more counts. CDR3: CASSSVWDRGLGQYF. The CDR3 bases are TGTGCCAGCAGCTCCGTATGGGACAGGGGCCTCGGGCAGTACTTC. The chain employs TRBV7-8 and TRBJ2-7, with 10 bases matching TRBD1. Germline V CDR1 and CDR2: SGHVS, FQNEAQ. The CDR3 consists of 15 residues. V was pared by 4 bases and J by 9 bases, with 12 bases of the junction left unmatched.

This clonotype was seen ten or more times. V gene TRBV7-8 combines with J gene TRBJ2-2; weak D call: TRBD2 (5 bases). This CDR3 contains 18 residues. Trimming pared 5 bases from V and 0 bases from J, leaving 19 bases between. Per the germline V gene, CDR1 is SGHVS and CDR2 is FQNEAQ. The CDR3 loop is CASSPEDSGWANTGELFF. Written as DNA, the CDR3 is TGTGCCAGCAGCCCGGAGGACTCGGGATGGGCGAACACCGGGGAGCTGTTTTTT.

This clonotype came up many times. The chain carries TRBV13 and TRBJ2-7; TRBD2 matches 8 bases. The CDR3 totals 15 residues. V trimming: 7 bases; J trimming: 2 bases; junction bases outside the gene matches: 10. From germline, CDR1 is PRHDT and CDR2 FYEKMQ (reference sequence). The CDR3 DNA reads TGTGCCAGCAACGCCGGGACTAGTGGCACCTACGAGCAGTACTTC. Amino acids: CASNAGTSGTYEQYF.

Points on this clonotype: A much larger clonotype is one base distant, so this may be a read error. Likely a read error: the CDR3 ends without its conserved phenylalanine or tryptophan. This chain links TRBV9 with TRBJ1-2, with D maybe TRBD1 (5 bases). The CDR3 loop spans 13 amino acids. Trimming removed 4 bases from V and 8 bases from J, with 15 bases in between. Germline CDR1 SGDLS, CDR2 YYNGEE. The CDR3 DNA reads TGTGCCAGCAGCCTGGGCCTCGGGGGAGGCTACACCTCC. Protein: CASSLGLGGGYTS.